This T cell receptor (beta chain) was identified in a study of human T cells and chemical hapten exposure. This clonotype was recorded many times. The CDR3 totals 13 residues. CDR1 is ENHRY and CDR2 is SYGVKD in the germline V gene. Trimming took off 5 bases at V and 1 base at J, with 7 bases between the two ends. Time point indicated: pre-sensitization, week 0. Sample treatment: therapeutic diphenylcyclopropenone sensitization with weekly scalp DPC. TCRdb called the RACE reads again in MiXCR, with one record for every CDR3 protein. The data hold 350,000 to 400,000 distinct CDR3 sequences, with 5.1% observed a single time.

The TCR was taken from a woman in her forties or fifties with alopecia areata. Some clones in this sample may be carry-over from other donors' samples. The chain carries TRBV10-3 and TRBJ2-3; a possible D gene is TRBD2 (5 bases). Here the sequenced sample was whole blood, taken in connection with sensitization to the hapten diphenylcyclopropenone (DPC). The CDR3 spells CAISFSGTDTQYF. The CDR3 coding sequence is TGTGCCATCAGTTTTAGCGGCACAGATACGCAGTATTTT.